The 13 T cell receptor beta chains below were found in one sample sequenced in a study of blood T cell repertoires in COVID-19. Produced via immunoSEQ multiplex PCR; TCRdb's table is partial and in-frame only. This sample has about 150,000 clones, with roughly 86% found just once. Sequencing was done on a sample of peripheral blood. The source of these receptors is a woman between 50 and 59 years old with acute or convalescent COVID-19.

The chain employs TRBV28 and TRBJ2-3; the D is unclear. Germline CDR1 reads MDHEN; CDR2 reads SYDVKM. The CDR3 has 11 amino acids. V lost 5 bases and J 7 bases, leaving 7 bases between the germline ends. The CDR3 loop reads CASSPSYTQYF. The CDR3 region has the DNA TGTGCCAGCAGTCCGTCTTATACGCAGTATTTT.

CDR3 amino acids: CASRDNRGADIQYF. The CDR3, as DNA: TGTGCCAGCAGGGATAACAGGGGAGCGGACATTCAGTACTTC. The V gene is TRBV6-6, the J gene TRBJ2-4; TRBD1 matches at 7 bases. The CDR3 loop spans 14 amino acids. Losses at the gene ends were 6 bases for V and 8 bases for J; bases not matched to a gene: 10. Germline values: CDR1 MNHNY, CDR2 SVGAGI (reference sequence).

The rearrangement links TRBV9 to TRBJ1-5, with D unresolved. Per germline, CDR1 SGDLS and CDR2 YYNGEE. The germline V and J ends were trimmed by 0 bases and 7 bases, with 11 bases remaining between them. The length of the CDR3 is 14 residues. CDR3 sequence (DNA): TGTGCCAGCAGCGTAGAGGGAGCTCAGCAGCCCCAGCATTTT. Protein: CASSVEGAQQPQHF. Drawing the rest from reference TRBV9 and TRBJ1-5, the complete variable domain is DSGVTQTPKHLITATGQRVTLRCSPRSGDLSVYWYQQSLDQGLQFLIQYYNGEERAKGNILERFSAQQFPDLHSELNLSSLELGDSALYFCASSVEGAQQPQHFGDGTRLSIL.

V gene TRBV29-1 combines with J gene TRBJ2-4; 7 nucleotides agree with TRBD2. After removal of 4 bases from V and 5 bases from J, the junction contained 2 bases not matched to a gene. Germline-derived CDR1 and CDR2 are SQVTM and ANQGSEA. This CDR3 contains 12 residues. CDR3 in amino acids: CSVGRGENIQYF. In DNA, the CDR3 is TGCAGCGTTGGCCGGGGGGAAAACATTCAGTACTTC.

The chain couples TRBV24-1 to TRBJ1-2; no clear D. The CDR3 runs to 15 residues. Germline loops: CDR1 KGHDR, CDR2 SFDVKD. Trimming pared 1 base from V and 0 bases from J, leaving 8 bases between. The CDR3 sequence: CATSDFEGANYGYTF. CDR3 bases: TGTGCCACCAGTGATTTTGAAGGAGCTAACTATGGCTACACCTTC.

This chain links TRBV5-1 with TRBJ2-3; 9 positions agree with TRBD1. V shed 0 bases and J 2 bases; nucleotides not matched to a gene: 1. The CDR3 spans 15 residues. Germline lookup yields CDR1 SGHRS and CDR2 YFSETQ. The CDR3 nucleotides are TGCGCCAGCAGCTTGGTACAGGGGGCCACAGATACGCAGTATTTT. Protein: CASSLVQGATDTQYF.

J is TRBJ2-1 and V is TRBV10-3, with TRBD1 identical over 7 bases. V was clipped by 8 bases and J by 5 bases; unmatched bases: 3. Germline loops: CDR1 ENHRY, CDR2 SYGVKD. The CDR3 has 12 amino acids. The CDR3 sequence is CAIHRGDNEQFF. The CDR3, as DNA: TGTGCCATCCACAGGGGAGACAATGAGCAGTTCTTC.

This clone was seen a few times. The chain combines TRBV12-3 or TRBV12-4 with TRBJ1-4; no definite D call. Trimming shortened V by 2 bases and J by 10 bases, and 11 bases separated the two germline ends. CDR3 length equals 13 residues. The CDR3 is CASSLRSGRKLFF. The CDR3 DNA reads as TGTGCCAGCAGTTTACGAAGTGGGCGAAAACTGTTTTTT.

Concerning this clone itself: Within the sample, other DNA sequences also encode this same CDR3. This chain joins TRBV6-5 and TRBJ1-4, with 10 bases identical to TRBD1. Germline lookup yields CDR1 MNHEY and CDR2 SVGAGI. The CDR3 has 13 residues. Trimming took 8 bases from V and 8 from J; bases not matched to a gene: 5. The CDR3 DNA is TGTGCCAGCCGGACAGGGGGTGGAGAAAAACTGTTTTTT. Protein: CASRTGGGEKLFF.

This clone was counted once. The chain is built from TRBV9 and TRBJ1-1, with TRBD1 as a possible D gene (5 bases). The CDR3 runs 14 residues. In germline, CDR1 is SGDLS, CDR2 YYNGEE. Between the trimmed V and J ends, which lost 5 bases and 5 bases, there was a span of 16 bases. CDR3 sequence (DNA): TGTGCCAGCAGGGTCACTGGGGCTCGGACTGAAGCTTTCTTT. This codes for CASRVTGARTEAFF.

The chain uses TRBV6-5 and TRBJ2-7, with a possible D match to TRBD2 (5 bases). The V end was cut by 6 bases, the J end by 7 bases, with 19 bases between. Germline V gives CDR1 MNHEY, CDR2 SVGAGI. The length of the CDR3 is 14 residues. CDR3 residues: CASRSMLGRGEQYF. CDR3 nucleotides: TGTGCCAGCAGGTCAATGTTAGGACGAGGGGAGCAGTACTTC.

V gene TRBV3-1 (or the pseudogene TRBV3-2) combines with J gene TRBJ2-4, with TRBD2 matching over 10 bases. CDR3 length: 15 residues. The V segment lost 4 bases and the J segment 8 bases; nucleotides outside the gene matches: 8. CDR1 is LGHDT, CDR2 YNNKEL, per germline (reference sequence). The CDR3 spells CASSPLAGAWDIQYF. CDR3 in DNA: TGTGCCAGCAGCCCCCTAGCGGGGGCCTGGGACATTCAGTACTTC.

The V gene is TRBV5-5, the J gene TRBJ1-6; the D gene is possibly TRBD1 (6 bases). Between the trimmed V and J ends, which lost 3 bases and 10 bases, there was a span of 20 bases. The length of the CDR3 is 16 residues. Germline values: CDR1 SGHKS, CDR2 YYEKEE (reference sequence). The CDR3, as DNA: TGTGCCAGCAGCTCAATCCCTCGGATGGGGGCCTCACCCCTCCACTTT. Its translation is CASSSIPRMGASPLHF.